This passage covers 27 T cell receptor beta chains from one sample sequenced in a study of blood T cell repertoires in COVID-19. Assay used: immunoSEQ multiplex PCR; TCRdb lists only in-frame clones, some missing. The sample lists about 300,000 clones; over 75% were seen once. The sequenced sample consisted of PBMCs or T cells enriched from blood (not recorded which). These receptors were obtained from a man aged 30 to 39 who had recovered from COVID-19.

The rearrangement uses TRBV5-1 and TRBJ2-7, with D maybe TRBD1 (6 bases). The V end lost 4 bases, the J end lost 4 bases, and 12 bases lay between the germline ends. Germline lookup yields CDR1 SGHRS and CDR2 YFSETQ. The CDR3 covers 13 residues. CDR3 bases: TGCGCCAGCAGCCCGACAGGTTCTTACGAGCAGTACTTC. Translating gives CASSPTGSYEQYF.

The rearrangement uses TRBV6-5 and TRBJ2-1; 7 bases fit TRBD2. Trimming removed 11 bases from V and 0 bases from J; junction bases left unmatched: 7. This CDR3 is 14 amino acids long. Germline loops: CDR1 MNHEY, CDR2 SVGAGI. CDR3 DNA sequence: TGTGCCTCCGAGCGGGAAAGCTCCTACAATGAGCAGTTCTTC. Its protein is CASERESSYNEQFF.

This clone showed up just a few times. The rearrangement links TRBV5-4 to TRBJ1-3; D might be TRBD1 (5 bases). Germline V gives CDR1 SGHNT, CDR2 YYREEE (reference sequence). V was pared by 4 bases and J by 6 bases, with 17 bases between. This CDR3 is built from 15 residues. CDR3 bases: TGTGCCAGCAGCCTGGGCCAGGGCTTGGAAAACACCATATATTTT. Residues: CASSLGQGLENTIYF.

The CDR3: CASSADSNTGELFF. The CDR3 bases are TGTGCCAGCAGCGCTGACTCGAACACCGGGGAGCTGTTTTTT. The chain recombines TRBV9 with TRBJ2-2; D uncertain. Germline V gene lookup returns CDR1 SGDLS and CDR2 YYNGEE. CDR3 size: 14 residues. Between the trimmed V and J ends, which lost 3 bases and 0 bases, there was a span of 6 bases.

V gene TRBV30 combines with J gene TRBJ1-5, with no clear D. This CDR3 region has 13 residues. Trimming pared 5 bases from V and 3 bases from J, leaving 11 bases between. Germline values: CDR1 GTSNPN, CDR2 SVGIG (reference sequence). The CDR3 here is CAWAGKHNQPQHF. The CDR3 DNA follows: TGTGCCTGGGCCGGGAAGCACAATCAGCCCCAGCATTTT.

The CDR3, as DNA: TGCGCCAGCAGCTTGGGGACAGGGGACTCTGGAAACACCATATATTTT. As protein: CASSLGTGDSGNTIYF. The chain joins TRBV5-1 to TRBJ1-3; 9 nucleotides align to TRBD1. The V gene's germline CDR1 is SGHRS and CDR2 YFSETQ. Unmatched junction bases numbered 1, after V lost 0 bases and J lost 0 bases. This CDR3 spans 16 amino acids.

This sequence joins TRBV12-3 or TRBV12-4 and TRBJ1-6; D possibly corresponds to TRBD1 (5 bases). Between the trimmed V and J ends, which lost 6 bases and 8 bases, there was a span of 11 bases. The CDR3 has 13 amino acids. The CDR3, as DNA: TGTGCCAGCAGGGAGATAGGGGATTCACCCCTCCACTTT. This encodes CASREIGDSPLHF.

The chain is built from TRBV11-3 and TRBJ2-2; D remains ambiguous. This CDR3 is 15 amino acids long. V lost 3 bases and J 0 bases, leaving 8 bases between the germline ends. Germline V gene lookup returns CDR1 SGHNT and CDR2 YENEEA. This CDR3 is CASSFHIANTGELFF. CDR3 bases: TGTGCCAGCAGCTTCCATATAGCGAACACCGGGGAGCTGTTTTTT. The complete variable domain, with remaining parts taken from reference TRBV11-3 and TRBJ2-2, reads EAGVVQSPRYKIIEKKQPVAFWCNPISGHNTLYWYLQNLGQGPELLIRYENEEAVDDSQLPKDRFSAERLKGVDSTLKIQPAELGDSAVYLCASSFHIANTGELFFGEGSRLTVL.

The V and J genes are TRBV13 and TRBJ1-3; D unclear. Per the germline V gene, CDR1 is PRHDT and CDR2 is FYEKMQ (reference sequence). V lost 3 bases and J 0 bases, leaving 12 bases between the germline ends. The CDR3 is 16 residues long. CDR3 in amino acids: CASSLGRQLSGNTIYF. CDR3 nucleotides: TGTGCCAGCAGCTTGGGTCGACAACTCTCTGGAAACACCATATATTTT.

The chain couples TRBV2 to TRBJ2-7; TRBD2 matches 8 bases. This CDR3 has 14 amino acids. V dropped 5 bases and J dropped 5; count of bases not matched to a gene: 8. CDR1 is SNHLY, CDR2 FYNNEI, per germline. In DNA form, the CDR3 reads TGTGCCAGCAGTTTGAGCGGGGGTGTCGACGAGCAGTACTTC. Translating gives CASSLSGGVDEQYF.

The rearrangement links TRBV5-1 to TRBJ1-1; the D gene is possibly TRBD1 (5 bases). CDR1 and CDR2 (germline): SGHRS, YFSETQ. Trimming took 0 bases from V and 5 from J, leaving 17 bases between them. CDR3 size: 16 residues. CDR3 DNA sequence: TGCGCCAGCAGCTTGGGTTCAGGGTTTATGAGAACTGAAGCTTTCTTT. Protein: CASSLGSGFMRTEAFF.

This clone was observed once. The rearrangement links TRBV2 to TRBJ1-6; 7 bases map to TRBD1. Germline V gene lookup returns CDR1 SNHLY and CDR2 FYNNEI. CDR3 length: 16 amino acids. After removal of 1 base from V and 7 bases from J, the junction contained 7 bases not matched to a gene. The CDR3: CASSEVGQATNSPLHF. CDR3 nucleotide sequence: TGTGCCAGCAGTGAAGTCGGACAGGCGACAAATTCACCCCTCCACTTT.

The chain has TRBV7-8 and TRBJ2-2; 9 nucleotides match TRBD2. V lost 5 bases and J lost 4; bases outside the gene matches: 14. Germline V lookup: CDR1 SGHVS, CDR2 FQNEAQ. This CDR3 comprises 18 residues. CDR3 nucleotide sequence: TGTGCCAGCAGCCGCCCTGGAGCAAGCGGGGGGATCACCGGGGAGCTGTTTTTT. This translates into CASSRPGASGGITGELFF.

The chain couples TRBV7-9 to TRBJ2-1; 7 bases match TRBD1. V trimming: 5 bases; J trimming: 0 bases; junction bases outside the gene matches: 7. Germline V gene data show CDR1 as SEHNR and CDR2 as FQNEAQ (reference sequence). There are 16 residues in the CDR3. The CDR3 nucleotides read TGTGCCAGCAGCCCCCCGACAGGGAGCTCCTACAATGAGCAGTTCTTC. Translating it yields CASSPPTGSSYNEQFF.

The J gene is TRBJ1-2, the V gene TRBV19; D perhaps matches TRBD1 (6 bases). This CDR3 is built from 15 residues. Germline values: CDR1 LNHDA, CDR2 SQIVND (reference sequence). V was cut by 5 bases and J by 2 bases, with 15 bases left in between. CDR3 residues: CASSAGQIENYGYTF. CDR3 nucleotides: TGTGCCAGTAGTGCCGGACAGATAGAAAACTATGGCTACACCTTC.

This sequence joins TRBV13 and TRBJ1-1; D unclear. This CDR3 spans 14 amino acids. V was pared by 2 bases and J by 1 base, with 8 bases between. Germline assignment: CDR1 PRHDT and CDR2 FYEKMQ (reference sequence). In DNA, the CDR3 is TGTGCCAGCAGCTTAAAAGGGAGGAACACTGAAGCTTTCTTT. Protein sequence: CASSLKGRNTEAFF.

The table lists this clone with a count of one. This rearrangement joins TRBV23-1 to TRBJ1-5, with D hard to call. TRBV23-1 is an ORF, with its function uncertain. V lost 4 bases and J lost 4, with 17 bases in between. The CDR3 is 16 residues long. The CDR3 DNA follows: TGCGCCAGCAGTCGAAGTAGCTACTATCGAAATCAGCCCCAGCATTTT. This encodes CASSRSSYYRNQPQHF.

CDR3 sequence: CASSLDTTTDTQYF. CDR3 in DNA: TGTGCCAGCAGCTTGGACACAACCACAGATACGCAGTATTTT. This chain uses TRBV5-5 with TRBJ2-3, with D hard to call. V gave up 0 bases and J gave up 2 bases, with 7 bases separating them. This CDR3 has 14 amino acids. Germline loops: CDR1 SGHKS, CDR2 YYEKEE (reference sequence).

The rearrangement uses TRBV29-1 and TRBJ1-1, with unresolved D. The V end lost 7 bases, the J end lost 0 bases, and 15 bases lay between the germline ends. This CDR3 has 14 residues. The germline gives CDR1 SQVTM, CDR2 ANQGSEA. Here the CDR3 reads CSGSRGIMNTEAFF. CDR3 DNA sequence: TGCAGCGGCTCCCGCGGAATCATGAACACTGAAGCTTTCTTT.

This clone was seen once. V is TRBV29-1 and J is TRBJ1-2; TRBD1 aligns across 10 bases. This CDR3 region has 13 residues. V was clipped by 3 bases and J by 8 bases; unmatched bases: 6. Germline V gives CDR1 SQVTM, CDR2 ANQGSEA. Here the CDR3 reads CSVERQGAGGYTF. CDR3 DNA: TGCAGCGTTGAGCGACAGGGGGCGGGAGGCTACACCTTC.

The chain employs TRBV5-1 and TRBJ2-4; D perhaps matches TRBD2 (6 bases). Germline loops: CDR1 SGHRS, CDR2 YFSETQ. The CDR3 is made up of 16 amino acids. Deletions cut 5 bases from V and 0 bases from J, with 15 bases between. DNA for the CDR3: TGCGCCAGCAGACTAGGAGGGAGCCCAGCCAAAAACATTCAGTACTTC. Amino acids: CASRLGGSPAKNIQYF.

This clone has a handful of counts. The V gene is TRBV4-3, the J gene TRBJ2-6; 8 nucleotides match TRBD1. Losses at the gene ends were 0 bases for V and 4 bases for J; bases not matched to a gene: 11. Germline values: CDR1 LGHNA, CDR2 YSLEER. The CDR3 loop spans 19 amino acids. The CDR3 here is CASSQDRSGGSRGANVLTF. For the CDR3, the DNA is TGCGCCAGCAGCCAAGATCGGTCAGGGGGCTCAAGGGGGGCCAACGTCCTGACTTTC.

The chain has TRBV5-1 and TRBJ1-2, with TRBD1 as a possible D gene (6 bases). Germline CDR1 is SGHRS and CDR2 is YFSETQ. The V gene lost 4 bases and the J gene lost 0 bases, with 13 bases spanning the gap. This CDR3 has 15 amino acids. The CDR3, as DNA: TGCGCCAGCAGCCATGGACAGCTGACTAACTATGGCTACACCTTC. This gives the protein CASSHGQLTNYGYTF.

The chain joins TRBV5-1 to TRBJ1-4, with D unresolved. The CDR3 spans 16 residues. Between the trimmed V and J ends, which lost 0 bases and 8 bases, there was a span of 17 bases. Germline assignment: CDR1 SGHRS and CDR2 YFSETQ. The CDR3 DNA follows: TGCGCCAGCAGCTTGGAATCGGGAGCCCGAGGGGAAAAACTGTTTTTT. It codes for CASSLESGARGEKLFF. The variable domain in full, completed from reference TRBV5-1 and TRBJ1-4, reads KAGVTQTPRYLIKTRGQQVTLSCSPISGHRSVSWYQQTPGQGLQFLFEYFSETQRNKGNFPGRFSGRQFSNSRSEMNVSTLELGDSALYLCASSLESGARGEKLFFGSGTQLSVL.

The DNA of the CDR3 is TGTGCCAGCAAACCGGGACAGGGGACCTATGGCTACACCTTC. This codes for CASKPGQGTYGYTF. The chain carries TRBV6-5 and TRBJ1-2; TRBD1 matches 10 bases. The CDR3 is 14 residues long. V dropped 7 bases and J dropped 4; count of bases not matched to a gene: 6. Per the germline V gene, CDR1 is MNHEY and CDR2 is SVGAGI.

V is TRBV5-1 and J is TRBJ2-7; a possible D gene is TRBD2 (5 bases). V was pared by 2 bases and J by 0 bases, with 9 bases between. This CDR3 has 14 residues. Germline CDR1 SGHRS, CDR2 YFSETQ. In nucleotides, the CDR3 is TGCGCCAGCAGCTTATCAGGACTCTCCTACGAGCAGTACTTC. Protein: CASSLSGLSYEQYF.

The genes are TRBV6-9 and TRBJ1-5; D might be TRBD1 (6 bases). With 5 bases removed from V and 1 base from J, the gap between germline ends came to 12 bases. In germline, CDR1 is MNHGY, CDR2 SVAAGI. The CDR3 contains 15 residues. In DNA, the CDR3 is TGTGCCAGCAGTCCCAGGGGAAGGAGCAATCAGCCCCAGCATTTT. Residues: CASSPRGRSNQPQHF.